The next 21 T cell receptor beta chains were all read from a single sample in a study of beta chain features in type 1 diabetes. As every portion of the isolated RNA was reverse transcribed, the sequencing read expressed TCRB transcripts. Sequenced by immunoSEQ multiplex PCR; TCRdb stores in-frame clones only, minus some. The data show nearly 350,000 clones, 6.5% to 10% seen once. The sequencing sample was made of central memory CD4+ T cells from blood. These TCRs come from a woman aged 18-29 years in good health.

A few counts support this clone. The chain uses TRBV14 and TRBJ2-3, with 8 bases matching TRBD2. The CDR3 runs to 15 residues. V was clipped by 4 bases and J by 5 bases; unmatched bases: 8. Germline CDR1 SGHDN, CDR2 FVKESK. CDR3 loop: CASSRTRGGRDTQYF. DNA of the CDR3: TGTGCCAGCAGCCGAACCCGGGGGGGGCGAGATACGCAGTATTTT. Filled out from reference TRBV14 and TRBJ2-3, the complete variable domain reads EAGVTQFPSHSVIEKGQTVTLRCDPISGHDNLYWYRRVMGKEIKFLLHFVKESKQDESGMPNNRFLAERTGGTYSTLKVQPAELEDSGVYFCASSRTRGGRDTQYFGPGTRLTVL.

This clone was seen more than once but under ten times. This chain links TRBV5-4 with TRBJ2-3; TRBD2 is a possible D gene (6 bases). The germline V gene encodes CDR1 SGHNT and CDR2 YYREEE (reference sequence). V lost 4 bases to trimming and J lost 2 bases, with 11 bases between them. CDR3 length: 14 amino acids. CDR3 amino acids: CASSPRTITDTQYF. In DNA form, the CDR3 reads TGTGCCAGCAGCCCTAGGACTATCACAGATACGCAGTATTTT. The variable domain in full, with the rest retrieved from reference TRBV5-4 and TRBJ2-3, is ETGVTQSPTHLIKTRGQQVTLRCSSQSGHNTVSWYQQALGQGPQFIFQYYREEENGRGNFPPRFSGLQFPNYSSELNVNALELDDSALYLCASSPRTITDTQYFGPGTRLTVL.

This clone was seen only a few times. V gene TRBV29-1 combines with J gene TRBJ2-3; D tentatively fits TRBD1 or TRBD2 (5 bases each). V was clipped by 6 bases and J by 4 bases, with 14 bases between them. Germline CDR1 is SQVTM and CDR2 is ANQGSEA. The CDR3 is 13 amino acids. The chain's CDR3 is CSVGVGVADTQYF. In DNA, the CDR3 is TGCAGCGTGGGGGTGGGGGTAGCAGATACGCAGTATTTT.

This clone was seen a handful of times. The CDR3 sequence is CASRLASWDAHNNEQFF. CDR3 in DNA: TGTGCCAGCAGGCTAGCAAGTTGGGACGCACATAACAATGAGCAGTTCTTC. The rearrangement joins TRBV28 to TRBJ2-1, with D perhaps TRBD1 or TRBD2 (5 bases each). CDR3 length: 17 residues. Germline-derived CDR1 and CDR2 are MDHEN and SYDVKM. V shed 6 bases and J shed 5 bases, with 23 bases lying between them.

This clone has just one count. The rearrangement links TRBV7-2 to TRBJ1-2; D remains unclear. The CDR3 runs to 15 residues. Trimming took 3 bases from V and 2 from J, leaving 13 bases between them. Germline assignment: CDR1 SGHTA and CDR2 FQGNSA. CDR3 sequence (DNA): TGTGCCAGCAGCTTTGATGCCTACGGGAACTATGGCTACACCTTC. It translates to CASSFDAYGNYGYTF.

This chain uses TRBV28 with TRBJ1-2; D ambiguous. CDR1 is MDHEN and CDR2 is SYDVKM in the germline V gene. The V end lost 11 bases, the J end lost 0 bases, and 19 bases lay between the germline ends. The length of the CDR3 is 15 residues. The CDR3 sequence: CACRTLGIANYGYTF. CDR3 bases: TGTGCCTGCCGTACTTTGGGGATAGCTAACTATGGCTACACCTTC.

V gene TRBV7-3 combines with J gene TRBJ2-5; possible D gene TRBD1, 6 bases. Deletions cut 1 base from V and 1 base from J, with 16 bases between. CDR1 SGHTA and CDR2 FQGTGA come from the germline V gene. This CDR3 spans 17 amino acids. DNA for the CDR3: TGTGCCAGCAGCTTAATTTCGGCAGGGGTCCTCCAAGAGACCCAGTACTTC. This encodes CASSLISAGVLQETQYF.

As concerns this clone: Other DNA sequences in the sample encode the same CDR3. This chain joins TRBV19 and TRBJ2-1, with D possibly being TRBD1 or TRBD2 (5 bases each). The CDR3 is 11 residues long. Trimming removed 3 bases from V and 9 bases from J, with 6 bases in between. Germline-derived CDR1 and CDR2 are LNHDA and SQIVND (reference sequence). CDR3 loop: CASSMRGEQFF. For the CDR3, the DNA is TGTGCCAGTAGTATGAGGGGTGAGCAGTTCTTC.

This clone was seen a few times. This chain links TRBV11-2 with TRBJ2-3; the D gene is possibly TRBD2 (6 bases). This CDR3 is 17 amino acids long. V was trimmed by 5 bases and J by 8 bases, leaving 26 bases between them. CDR1 and CDR2 (germline): SGHAT, FQNNGV. CDR3 DNA: TGTGCCAGCAGCCCCAGGATCTCTAGCGCCGCGCAGGTTACGCAGTATTTT. Its translation: CASSPRISSAAQVTQYF.

The chain employs TRBV18 and TRBJ2-2; D perhaps matches TRBD2 (5 bases). CDR1 and CDR2 (germline): KGHSH, LQKENI. The CDR3 runs to 17 residues. V gave up 1 base and J gave up 0 bases, with 12 bases separating them. In DNA, the CDR3 is TGTGCCAGCTCACCACTGGCAGCGGCCTCGAACACCGGGGAGCTGTTTTTT. Its translation is CASSPLAAASNTGELFF.

This clone has only a few counts. The V gene is TRBV28, the J gene TRBJ2-7, with 9 bases fitting TRBD1. The CDR3 loop spans 15 amino acids. Germline V gene data show CDR1 as MDHEN and CDR2 as SYDVKM. With V trimmed by 5 bases and J by 3 bases, 8 bases remained unmatched. CDR3 DNA sequence: TGTGCCAGCAGTCCGCCGGACAGGGGTAGCTACGAGCAGTACTTC. This translates into CASSPPDRGSYEQYF.

This clone occurred a few times. The chain combines TRBV29-1 with TRBJ1-1; no clear D. This CDR3 contains 11 residues. V was shortened by 5 bases and J by 3 bases, with 7 bases between the two germline ends. Germline loops: CDR1 SQVTM, CDR2 ANQGSEA. CDR3: CSVSEYTEAFF. The CDR3 DNA reads as TGCAGCGTTTCAGAATACACTGAAGCTTTCTTT.

V and J are TRBV7-2 and TRBJ2-1; D is unresolved. The CDR3 covers 14 residues. Germline V CDR1 and CDR2: SGHTA, FQGNSA. Trimming stripped 1 base from V and 2 bases from J, with 6 bases between. In nucleotides, the CDR3 is TGTGCCAGCAGCTTAGTGGCAGCCTACAATGAGCAGTTCTTC. This translates into CASSLVAAYNEQFF. Complete variable domain (other parts from reference TRBV7-2 and TRBJ2-1): GAGVSQSPSNKVTEKGKDVELRCDPISGHTALYWYRQSLGQGLEFLIYFQGNSAPDKSGLPSDRFSAERTGGSVSTLTIQRTQQEDSAVYLCASSLVAAYNEQFFGPGTRLTVL.

The chain is built from TRBV5-6 and TRBJ2-2, with D unclear. Germline lookup yields CDR1 SGHDT and CDR2 YYEEEE. V dropped 4 bases and J dropped 0 bases, with 16 bases sitting between them. This CDR3 comprises 17 residues. This chain's CDR3 is CASSNRWGLANTGELFF. The CDR3 DNA sequence: TGTGCCAGCAGCAACCGGTGGGGTCTCGCGAACACCGGGGAGCTGTTTTTT. The whole variable domain, remainder taken from reference TRBV5-6 and TRBJ2-2, is DAGVTQSPTHLIKTRGQQVTLRCSPKSGHDTVSWYQQALGQGPQFIFQYYEEEERQRGNFPDRFSGHQFPNYSSELNVNALLLGDSALYLCASSNRWGLANTGELFFGEGSRLTVL.

The chain is built from TRBV7-9 and TRBJ2-3; D ambiguous. The germline V gene has CDR1 SEHNR and CDR2 FQNEAQ (reference sequence). The CDR3 consists of 12 residues. V was pared by 6 bases and J by 6 bases, with 10 bases between. CDR3 DNA sequence: TGTGCCAGCAGTCTTCACCGGGATACGCAGTATTTT. Translated, it gives CASSLHRDTQYF.

Of note for this clone: Other DNA sequences within the sample encode an identical CDR3. This chain joins TRBV6-1 and TRBJ1-3; no clear D. CDR3 size: 16 residues. CDR1 and CDR2 from the germline V gene are MNHNS and SASEGT. V lost 0 bases and J 0 bases, leaving 9 bases between the germline ends. The CDR3 sequence: CASSEAFGGSGNTIYF. The CDR3 region has the DNA TGTGCCAGCAGTGAAGCATTCGGCGGCTCTGGAAACACCATATATTTT.

The rearrangement links TRBV7-2 to TRBJ2-3; D possibly corresponds to TRBD1 (7 bases). Germline V gene data show CDR1 as SGHTA and CDR2 as FQGNSA. V shed 4 bases and J shed 5 bases, with 10 bases lying between them. The CDR3 runs 13 residues. CDR3 loop: CASSSQGGDTQYF. The CDR3 nucleotides are TGTGCCAGCAGCTCCCAGGGGGGAGATACGCAGTATTTT.

The V call is TRBV5-4, the J call TRBJ2-1, with 11 bases fitting TRBD2. Unmatched junction bases numbered 6, after V lost 1 base and J lost 9 bases. The CDR3 totals 15 residues. Germline assignment: CDR1 SGHNT and CDR2 YYREEE (reference sequence). CDR3 bases: TGTGCCAGCAGCTTGAAAACTAGCGGGAGTAGTGAGCAGTTCTTC. Its translation is CASSLKTSGSSEQFF.

J is TRBJ2-7 and V is TRBV7-8; possible D gene TRBD1, 6 bases. The CDR3 consists of 15 residues. Trimming stripped 2 bases from V and 2 bases from J, with 13 bases between. Germline CDR1 is SGHVS and CDR2 is FQNEAQ. The CDR3 here is CASSLFSRGPYEQYF. Written as DNA, the CDR3 is TGTGCCAGCAGCTTATTTAGCAGGGGTCCCTACGAGCAGTACTTC.

The chain joins TRBV10-3 to TRBJ2-1, with a weak D call TRBD2 (5 bases). V lost 6 bases and J lost 4, with 10 bases in between. The CDR3 extends over 13 amino acids. Germline CDR1 is ENHRY and CDR2 is SYGVKD. CDR3 residues: CAIRSSEYNEQFF. The CDR3 DNA sequence: TGTGCCATCAGAAGTAGCGAGTACAATGAGCAGTTCTTC.

There are many counts of this clone. CDR3 region: CASSPTSLDNEQFF. The CDR3 DNA follows: TGTGCCAGCAGTCCGACCTCTCTTGACAATGAGCAGTTCTTC. This chain connects TRBV27 to TRBJ2-1; D remains ambiguous. The CDR3 runs to 14 residues. Germline values: CDR1 MNHEY, CDR2 SMNVEV (reference sequence). V was pared by 5 bases and J by 5 bases, with 13 bases between.